This T cell receptor beta chain was identified in a study of shared clonotypes between healthy human individuals. Generated by immunoSEQ multiplex PCR, the TCRdb table keeps only in-frame clones and is missing some. The repertoire consists of some 320,000 clones, with around 86% occurring once and the leading ten covering around 16%. General study points: For naive CD4 cells, roughly 5.5% of clonotypes were shared across a handful of donors.

V was clipped by 1 base and J by 3 bases, with 10 bases between them. Germline CDR1 is SEHNR and CDR2 is FQNEAQ (reference sequence). The CDR3 length is 15 residues. On this clone itself: Its antigen is not known.

The specimen was memory CD8+ T cells sorted from blood. As for subset: CD45RO+ cells pooled with CCR7-negative TemRA cells. The chain uses TRBV7-9 and TRBJ1-5; unclear D gene. This TCR derives from a man aged 18 to 29 in good health. In nucleotides, the CDR3 is TGTGCCAGCAGCTTAGAACGGGAGGTCAATCAGCCCCAGCATTTT. Translation: CASSLEREVNQPQHF. The variable domain in full, with the rest retrieved from reference TRBV7-9 and TRBJ1-5, is DTGVSQNPRHKITKRGQNVTFRCDPISEHNRLYWYRQTLGQGPEFLTYFQNEAQLEKSRLLSDRFSAERPKGSFSTLEIQRTEQGDSAMYLCASSLEREVNQPQHFGDGTRLSIL.